Each of the 3 T cell receptor beta chains below was sequenced from the same sample in a study of shared clonotypes between healthy human individuals. Sequencing used immunoSEQ multiplex PCR; TCRdb keeps in-frame clones, though not all of them. Of some 1,600,000 clones detected, 95% to 99% appear once; the ten largest clones hold about 0.45%. The sample was naive CD4+ T cells sorted from blood. The subset: CD45RA+ positively selected. The source is a man aged 30 to 39 in good health.

The V call is TRBV27, the J call TRBJ2-4; D not certain. V was shortened by 1 base and J by 4 bases, with 8 bases between the two germline ends. The CDR3 has 14 amino acids. CDR1 and CDR2 (germline): MNHEY, SMNVEV (reference sequence). The CDR3 region has the DNA TGTGCCAGCAGTTTATTACAGCAAAAAAACATTCAGTACTTC. Amino acids: CASSLLQQKNIQYF.

The chain employs TRBV5-1 and TRBJ2-6; D remains ambiguous. The CDR3 is made up of 16 amino acids. V lost 4 bases, J lost 4 bases, and 15 bases lay in between. Germline-derived CDR1 and CDR2 are SGHRS and YFSETQ. The CDR3 nucleotides read TGCGCCAGCAGCACCCGCTCGACGCAGGGGGCCAACGTCCTGACTTTC. Translated, it gives CASSTRSTQGANVLTF.

The CDR3 loop reads CASSLEWERGHYQETQYF. CDR3 sequence (DNA): TGTGCCAGCAGCTTAGAATGGGAGCGGGGACATTACCAAGAGACCCAGTACTTC. The chain recombines TRBV7-2 with TRBJ2-5, with a weak D call TRBD2 (7 bases). Deletions cut 1 base from V and 0 bases from J, with 18 bases between. CDR3 length equals 18 residues. Looked up from germline, CDR1 is SGHTA and CDR2 is FQGNSA.